These 13 T cell receptor beta chains were sequenced from one sample in a study of cytomegalovirus exposure and HLA in healthy donors. PCR was performed using 60 Vbeta and 13 Jbeta primers. Measured with immunoSEQ multiplex PCR; TCRdb has only the in-frame clones, and not every one. The repertoire consists of tens of thousands of clones, with roughly 77% occurring once and the leading ten covering 6% to 7.5%. Sequencing input: PBMCs. The source is a human donor in good health.

V usage is TRBV2 and J usage is TRBJ2-3, with unresolved D. V shed 4 bases and J shed 5 bases, with 7 bases lying between them. CDR3 length: 12 amino acids. CDR1 is SNHLY and CDR2 is FYNNEI in the germline V gene. The chain's CDR3 is CASSVAGDTQYF. The DNA of the CDR3 is TGTGCCAGCAGTGTGGCTGGAGATACGCAGTATTTT. The whole variable domain, filled in from reference TRBV2 and TRBJ2-3, reads EPEVTQTPSHQVTQMGQEVILRCVPISNHLYFYWYRQILGQKVEFLVSFYNNEISEKSEIFDDQFSVERPDGSNFTLKIRSTKLEDSAMYFCASSVAGDTQYFGPGTRLTVL.

The rearrangement links TRBV30 to TRBJ2-5; TRBD1 aligns across 9 bases. The CDR3 has 12 residues. Losses at the gene ends were 7 bases for V and 5 bases for J; bases not matched to a gene: 5. Germline V gene lookup returns CDR1 GTSNPN and CDR2 SVGIG (reference sequence). The CDR3 coding sequence is TGTGCCTTAACAGGGGGCTGGGAGACCCAGTACTTC. It yields the protein CALTGGWETQYF.

This chain uses TRBV5-4 with TRBJ2-2, with D possibly matching TRBD1 (6 bases). The CDR3 length is 15 residues. Germline V gives CDR1 SGHNT, CDR2 YYREEE (reference sequence). V was trimmed by 4 bases and J by 5 bases, leaving 15 bases between them. The CDR3 DNA follows: TGTGCCAGCAGCGAGTTCGACAGGAAAACCGGGGAGCTGTTTTTT. Protein: CASSEFDRKTGELFF.

The rearrangement links TRBV9 to TRBJ2-7, with a tentative D call TRBD2 (5 bases). The V end was cut by 0 bases, the J end by 3 bases, with 10 bases between. The CDR3 consists of 14 residues. The germline CDR1 and CDR2 sequences are SGDLS and YYNGEE. The CDR3 region has the DNA TGTGCCAGCAGCGTAGGAATAGGGAGCTACGAGCAGTACTTC. Its translation: CASSVGIGSYEQYF.

The chain uses TRBV19 and TRBJ2-1; D not certain. Looked up from germline, CDR1 is LNHDA and CDR2 is SQIVND (reference sequence). This CDR3 is built from 16 residues. V was clipped by 0 bases and J by 3 bases, with 12 bases between them. CDR3 DNA: TGTGCCAGTAGTATAGATCTCCAGGTCCACTACAATGAGCAGTTCTTC. The encoded protein is CASSIDLQVHYNEQFF.

Here the CDR3 reads CASSYSGQGNYGYTF. The CDR3 DNA is TGTGCCAGCAGTTACTCGGGACAGGGAAACTATGGCTACACCTTC. The V and J genes are TRBV6-5 and TRBJ1-2; 9 bases are shared with TRBD1. This CDR3 contains 15 residues. The trim removed 0 bases at V and 2 bases at J, leaving 1 base unmatched. Germline V lookup: CDR1 MNHEY, CDR2 SVGAGI.

The V call is TRBV19, the J call TRBJ2-5; D perhaps matches TRBD1 (5 bases). This CDR3 has 13 amino acids. Trimming left V 4 bases short and J 3 bases short, with 9 bases between. Germline CDR1 LNHDA, CDR2 SQIVND (reference sequence). Written as DNA, the CDR3 is TGTGCCAGTAGTAGGGGCAGGGAAGAGACCCAGTACTTC. This translates into CASSRGREETQYF.

The V call is TRBV7-8, the J call TRBJ1-1, with D perhaps matching TRBD1 (5 bases). Trimming cost V 2 bases and J 4 bases, with 23 bases left between them. CDR1 is SGHVS and CDR2 is FQNEAQ in the germline V gene. CDR3 length: 18 residues. The CDR3 DNA reads TGTGCCAGCAGCTTATATCAAGGGGCCAGATTCATGAGCACTGAAGCTTTCTTT. Amino acids: CASSLYQGARFMSTEAFF.

This chain uses TRBV7-9 with TRBJ2-1; a weak D match, TRBD2 (5 bases). This CDR3 contains 14 residues. Trimming removed 5 bases from V and 3 bases from J, with 11 bases in between. The V gene's germline CDR1 is SEHNR and CDR2 FQNEAQ (reference sequence). CDR3 amino acids: CASSQGRDYNEQFF. CDR3 nucleotide sequence: TGTGCCAGCAGCCAAGGACGGGACTACAATGAGCAGTTCTTC.

In this sample, this clone turned up once. The chain links TRBV7-8 to TRBJ1-2, with 7 bases lining up with TRBD1. The CDR3 extends over 15 amino acids. Germline assignment: CDR1 SGHVS and CDR2 FQNEAQ. V shed 5 bases, J shed 1 base, and the junction held 7 bases outside the gene matches. CDR3 nucleotides: TGTGCCAGCAGCCCGCGGACAGGAAATAACTATGGCTACACCTTC. Its translation: CASSPRTGNNYGYTF.

The chain links TRBV5-1 to TRBJ2-7; D unclear. V was shortened by 1 base and J by 3 bases, with 14 bases between the two germline ends. CDR1 is SGHRS and CDR2 is YFSETQ in the germline V gene. This CDR3 has 15 amino acids. The CDR3 DNA reads as TGCGCCAGCAGCTTGTTTGGGCAGTTCGGCTACGAGCAGTACTTC. Its protein is CASSLFGQFGYEQYF.

This chain connects TRBV2 to TRBJ2-7, with a tentative D call TRBD2 (6 bases). Germline loops: CDR1 SNHLY, CDR2 FYNNEI. Deletions cut 10 bases from V and 6 bases from J, with 22 bases between. This CDR3 has 14 residues. The CDR3 here is CAMKGLPGFFEQYF. The CDR3, as DNA: TGTGCCATGAAGGGACTTCCCGGGTTTTTCGAGCAGTACTTC.

The J gene is TRBJ2-1, the V gene TRBV18; 13 bases agree with TRBD2. The germline V gene encodes CDR1 KGHSH and CDR2 LQKENI. V lost 3 bases to trimming and J lost 7 bases; unmatched junction nucleotides: 6. The CDR3 sequence is 16 residues long. The CDR3 region has the DNA TGTGCCAGCTCACCTATACTAGCGGGGGGGCAGAATGAGCAGTTCTTC. Its protein is CASSPILAGGQNEQFF. Supplemented by reference TRBV18 and TRBJ2-1, the full variable domain reads NAGVMQNPRHLVRRRGQEARLRCSPMKGHSHVYWYRQLPEEGLKFMVYLQKENIIDESGMPKERFSAEFPKEGPSILRIQQVVRGDSAAYFCASSPILAGGQNEQFFGPGTRLTVL.